This T cell receptor (beta chain) was documented in a study of cytomegalovirus exposure and HLA in healthy donors. Germline V gene data show CDR1 as ENHRY and CDR2 as SYGVKD. Between the trimmed V and J ends, which lost 6 bases and 4 bases, there was a span of 16 bases. The CDR3 runs 15 residues. Use of 60 Vbeta and 13 Jbeta primers characterized the PCR. Method: immunoSEQ multiplex PCR; TCRdb's copy keeps in-frame clones and lacks some. Of about 110,000 clones in the sample, around 70% are singletons; the top ten hold just over 8%. This sequence originates from a woman in her thirties or forties in good health and CMV-seropositive. The sequencing sample was made of PBMCs. This chain joins TRBV10-3 and TRBJ2-1; TRBD2 might be the D (6 bases). CDR3 bases: TGTGCCATCAGCCCCAGCGGGCGTCGTTACAATGAGCAGTTCTTC. The encoded protein is CAISPSGRRYNEQFF.